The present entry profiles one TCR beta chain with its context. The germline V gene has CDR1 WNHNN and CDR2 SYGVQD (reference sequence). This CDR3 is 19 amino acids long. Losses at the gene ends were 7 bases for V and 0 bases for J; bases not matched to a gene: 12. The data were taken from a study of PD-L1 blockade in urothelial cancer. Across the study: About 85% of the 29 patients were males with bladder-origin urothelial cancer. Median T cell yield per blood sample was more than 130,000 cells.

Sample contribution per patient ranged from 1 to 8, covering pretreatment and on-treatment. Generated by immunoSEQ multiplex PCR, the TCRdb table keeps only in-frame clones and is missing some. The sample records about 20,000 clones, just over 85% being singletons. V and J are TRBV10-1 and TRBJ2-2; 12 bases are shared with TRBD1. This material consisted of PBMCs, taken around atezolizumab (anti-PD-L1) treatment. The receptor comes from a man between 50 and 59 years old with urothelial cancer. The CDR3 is CASTMGTGGDGANTGELFF. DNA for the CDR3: TGCGCCAGCACCATGGGGACAGGGGGCGACGGAGCGAACACCGGGGAGCTGTTTTTT.